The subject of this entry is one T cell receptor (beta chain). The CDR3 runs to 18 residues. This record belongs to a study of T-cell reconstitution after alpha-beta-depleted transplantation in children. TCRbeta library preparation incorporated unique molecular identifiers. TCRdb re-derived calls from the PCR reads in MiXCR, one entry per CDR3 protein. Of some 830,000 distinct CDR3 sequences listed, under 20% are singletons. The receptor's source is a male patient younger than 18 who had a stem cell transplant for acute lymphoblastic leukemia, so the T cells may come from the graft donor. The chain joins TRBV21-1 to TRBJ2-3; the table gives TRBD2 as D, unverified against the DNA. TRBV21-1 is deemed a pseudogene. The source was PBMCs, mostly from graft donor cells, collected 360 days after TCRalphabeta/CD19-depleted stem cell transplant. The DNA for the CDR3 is TGTGCCAGCAGCAAAAAAGGTAGGGACTTCAGGAGCACAGATACGCAGTATTTT. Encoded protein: CASSKKGRDFRSTDTQYF.